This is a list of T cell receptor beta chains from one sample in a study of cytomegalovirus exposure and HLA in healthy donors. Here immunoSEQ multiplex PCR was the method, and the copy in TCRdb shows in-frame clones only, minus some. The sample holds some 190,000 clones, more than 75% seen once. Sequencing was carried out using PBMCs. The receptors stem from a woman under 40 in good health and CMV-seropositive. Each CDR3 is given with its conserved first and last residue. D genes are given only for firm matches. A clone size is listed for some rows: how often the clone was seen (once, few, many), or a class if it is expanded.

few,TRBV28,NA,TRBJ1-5,CASSLTLGLGRGPQHF,TGTGCCAGCAGTTTAACCCTGGGGCTGGGAAGGGGACCCCAGCATTTT
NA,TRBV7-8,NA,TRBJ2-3,CASSPTGTTDTQYF,TGTGCCAGCAGCCCCACAGGGACCACAGATACGCAGTATTTT
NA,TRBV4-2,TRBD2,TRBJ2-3,CASSQETSGRTDTQYF,TGTGCCAGCAGCCAAGAAACTAGCGGTCGCACAGATACGCAGTATTTT
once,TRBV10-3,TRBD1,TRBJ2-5,CAISGDSQETQYF,TGTGCCATCAGTGGGGACAGCCAAGAGACCCAGTACTTC
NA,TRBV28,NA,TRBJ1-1,CASKVPGGLGFF,TGTGCCAGCAAGGTCCCGGGGGGCCTGGGCTTCTTT
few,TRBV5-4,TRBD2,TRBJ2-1,CASSFSGSSYNEQFF,TGTGCCAGCAGCTTCAGCGGGAGCTCCTACAATGAGCAGTTCTTC
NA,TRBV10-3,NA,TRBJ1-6,CAIRARGNSPLHF,TGTGCCATCAGGGCCAGGGGTAATTCACCCCTCCACTTT
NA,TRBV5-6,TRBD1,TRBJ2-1,CVTSGTGYRNEQFF,TGTGTCACCTCCGGGACAGGGTATCGCAATGAGCAGTTCTTC
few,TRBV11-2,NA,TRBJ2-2,CASSLFSGSNTGELFF,TGTGCCAGCAGCTTATTTTCAGGGTCGAACACCGGGGAGCTGTTTTTT
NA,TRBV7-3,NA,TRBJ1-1,CASSLYKDTEAFF,TGTGCCAGCAGCTTATACAAAGACACTGAAGCTTTCTTT
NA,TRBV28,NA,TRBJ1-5,CASSVGGEGNQPQHF,TGTGCCAGCAGTGTGGGAGGAGAGGGCAATCAGCCCCAGCATTTT
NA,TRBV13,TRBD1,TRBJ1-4,CASSLRTGVEKLFF,TGTGCCAGCAGCTTAAGGACAGGGGTTGAAAAACTGTTTTTT
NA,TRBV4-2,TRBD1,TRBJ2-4,CASSQDHPSGQKNIQYF,TGTGCCAGCAGCCAAGATCACCCGTCGGGACAGAAAAACATTCAGTACTTC
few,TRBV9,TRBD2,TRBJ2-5,CASSVSSGSLKTQYF,TGTGCCAGCAGCGTTTCTAGCGGGAGTTTGAAGACCCAGTACTTC
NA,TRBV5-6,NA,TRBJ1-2,CASSAGVYYGYTF,TGTGCCAGCAGCGCAGGGGTTTACTATGGCTACACCTTC
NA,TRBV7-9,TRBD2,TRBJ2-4,CASSLSGSGGNIQYF,TGTGCCAGCAGCCTATCTGGGTCGGGGGGGAACATTCAGTACTTC
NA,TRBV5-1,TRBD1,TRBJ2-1,CASSRGFGTGGEEQFF,TGCGCCAGCAGCAGGGGATTCGGGACAGGGGGTGAAGAGCAGTTCTTC
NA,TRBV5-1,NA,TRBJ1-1,CASSSYLQGTNTEAFF,TGCGCCAGCAGCTCGTACCTTCAGGGTACGAACACTGAAGCTTTCTTT
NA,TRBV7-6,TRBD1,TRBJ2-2,CASRSGTGSNTGELFF,TGTGCCAGCAGATCCGGGACAGGGTCGAACACCGGGGAGCTGTTTTTT
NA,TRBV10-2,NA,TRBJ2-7,CASSFRPPSGEQYF,TGCGCCAGCAGTTTTAGACCACCATCGGGCGAGCAGTACTTC
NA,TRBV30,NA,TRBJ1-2,CAWSGAEGYTF,TGTGCCTGGAGTGGCGCTGAGGGCTACACCTTC
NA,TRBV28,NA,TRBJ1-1,CASSYTGPEAFF,TGTGCCAGCAGCTACACAGGGCCTGAAGCTTTCTTT
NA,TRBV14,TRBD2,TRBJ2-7,CASSLLAGGSYEQYF,TGTGCCAGCAGCCTACTAGCGGGGGGTTCCTACGAGCAGTACTTC
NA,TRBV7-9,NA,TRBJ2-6,CASSAAPGGANVLTF,TGTGCCAGCAGCGCCGCCCCCGGGGGGGCCAACGTCCTGACTTTC
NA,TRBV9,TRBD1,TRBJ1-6,CASGTGAHSSYNSPLHF,TGTGCCAGCGGTACAGGGGCCCATAGCTCCTATAATTCACCCCTCCACTTT
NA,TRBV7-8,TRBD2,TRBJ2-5,CASSLWIIAGVKETQYF,TGTGCCAGCAGCTTATGGATAATAGCGGGAGTAAAAGAGACCCAGTACTTC
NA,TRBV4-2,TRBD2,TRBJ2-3,CVSSQEDSGIGESADTQYF,TGTGTCAGCAGCCAAGAGGATAGCGGGATCGGGGAGAGCGCAGATACGCAGTATTTT
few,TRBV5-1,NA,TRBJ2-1,CASSLIVAGNEQFF,TGCGCCAGCAGCTTGATTGTGGCGGGAAATGAGCAGTTCTTC
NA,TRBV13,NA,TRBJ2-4,CASSFPVENIQYF,TGTGCCAGCAGCTTTCCGGTAGAAAACATTCAGTACTTC
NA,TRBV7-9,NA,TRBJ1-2,CASNGGRDYGYTF,TGTGCCAGCAACGGGGGGCGAGACTATGGCTACACCTTC
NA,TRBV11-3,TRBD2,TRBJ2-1,CASSFDPGLAGAGEQFF,TGTGCCAGCAGCTTCGACCCCGGACTAGCGGGAGCAGGTGAGCAGTTCTTC
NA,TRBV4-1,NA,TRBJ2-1,CASSPQPGVYNEQFF,TGCGCCAGCAGCCCTCAGCCAGGGGTCTACAATGAGCAGTTCTTC
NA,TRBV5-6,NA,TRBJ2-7,CASTPRRGDSYEQYF,TGTGCCAGCACCCCTCGGAGGGGCGACTCCTACGAGCAGTACTTC
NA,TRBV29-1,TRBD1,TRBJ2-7,CSVLDRVSYEQYF,TGCAGCGTTCTGGACAGGGTCTCCTACGAGCAGTACTTC
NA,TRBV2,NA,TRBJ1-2,CASSEHRANYGYTF,TGTGCCAGCAGTGAACACAGGGCTAACTATGGCTACACCTTC
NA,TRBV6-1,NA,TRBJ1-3,CASSEGTAGNTIYF,TGTGCCAGCAGTGAAGGCACAGCTGGAAACACCATATATTTT
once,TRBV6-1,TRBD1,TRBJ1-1,CASFGQGNTEAFF,TGTGCCAGCTTCGGACAGGGGAACACTGAAGCTTTCTTT
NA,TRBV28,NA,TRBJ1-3,CASSLTGLRGNTIYF,TGTGCCAGCAGTTTAACAGGGCTCAGAGGAAACACCATATATTTT
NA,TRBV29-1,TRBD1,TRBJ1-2,CSALTGNGYGYTF,TGCAGCGCTTTGACAGGGAACGGCTATGGCTACACCTTC
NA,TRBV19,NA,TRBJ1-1,CASSYNMGATMNTEAFF,TGTGCCAGTAGTTATAATATGGGGGCCACTATGAACACTGAAGCTTTCTTT